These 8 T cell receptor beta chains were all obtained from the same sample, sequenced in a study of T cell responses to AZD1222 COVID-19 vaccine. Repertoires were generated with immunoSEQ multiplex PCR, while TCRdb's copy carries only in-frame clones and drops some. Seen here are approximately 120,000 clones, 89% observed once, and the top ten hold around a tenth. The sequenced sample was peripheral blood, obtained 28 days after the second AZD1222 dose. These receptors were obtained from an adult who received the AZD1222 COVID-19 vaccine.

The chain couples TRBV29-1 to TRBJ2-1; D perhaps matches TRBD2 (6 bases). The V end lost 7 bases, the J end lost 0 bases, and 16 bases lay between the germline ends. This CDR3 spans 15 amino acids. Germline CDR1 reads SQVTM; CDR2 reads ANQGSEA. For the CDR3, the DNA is TGCAGCGGGGCGGGTCTAGCGAGCTCCTACAATGAGCAGTTCTTC. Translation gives CSGAGLASSYNEQFF.

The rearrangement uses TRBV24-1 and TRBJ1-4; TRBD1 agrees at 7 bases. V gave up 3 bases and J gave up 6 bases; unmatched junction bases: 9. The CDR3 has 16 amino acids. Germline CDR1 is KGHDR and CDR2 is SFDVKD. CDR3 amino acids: CATSDDRAQGDEKLFF. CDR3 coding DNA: TGTGCCACCAGTGATGACAGGGCCCAGGGGGATGAAAAACTGTTTTTT.

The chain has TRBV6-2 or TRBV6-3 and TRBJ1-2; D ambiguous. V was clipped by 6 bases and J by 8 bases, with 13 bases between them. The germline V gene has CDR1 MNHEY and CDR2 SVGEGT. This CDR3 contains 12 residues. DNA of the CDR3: TGTGCCAGCAGCTCCCGGGGAGGGGGCTACACCTTC. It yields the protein CASSSRGGGYTF.

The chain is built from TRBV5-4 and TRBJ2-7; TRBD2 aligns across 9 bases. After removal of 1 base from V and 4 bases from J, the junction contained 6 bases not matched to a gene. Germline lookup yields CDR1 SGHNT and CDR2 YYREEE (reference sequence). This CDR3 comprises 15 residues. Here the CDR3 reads CASSLPSGNTYEQYF. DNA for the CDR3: TGTGCCAGCAGCTTGCCTAGCGGGAACACTTACGAGCAGTACTTC.

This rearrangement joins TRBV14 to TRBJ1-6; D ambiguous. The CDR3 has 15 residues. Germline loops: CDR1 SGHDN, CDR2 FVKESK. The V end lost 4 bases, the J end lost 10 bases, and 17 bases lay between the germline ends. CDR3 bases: TGTGCCAGCAGCCCGGAGGTCAGTCGTGGCTCACCCCTCCACTTT. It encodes CASSPEVSRGSPLHF.

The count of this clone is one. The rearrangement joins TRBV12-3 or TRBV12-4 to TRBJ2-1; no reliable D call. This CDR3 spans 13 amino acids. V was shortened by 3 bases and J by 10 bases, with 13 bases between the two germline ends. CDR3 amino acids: CASSFSEWGEQFF. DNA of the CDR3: TGTGCCAGCAGTTTCTCGGAGTGGGGAGAGCAGTTCTTC.

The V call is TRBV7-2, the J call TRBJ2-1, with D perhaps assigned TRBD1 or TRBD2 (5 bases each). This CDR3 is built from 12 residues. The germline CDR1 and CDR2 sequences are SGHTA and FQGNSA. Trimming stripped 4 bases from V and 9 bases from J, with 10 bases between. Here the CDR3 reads CASSSPRGEQFF. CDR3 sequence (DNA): TGTGCCAGCAGCTCGCCGAGGGGTGAGCAGTTCTTC.

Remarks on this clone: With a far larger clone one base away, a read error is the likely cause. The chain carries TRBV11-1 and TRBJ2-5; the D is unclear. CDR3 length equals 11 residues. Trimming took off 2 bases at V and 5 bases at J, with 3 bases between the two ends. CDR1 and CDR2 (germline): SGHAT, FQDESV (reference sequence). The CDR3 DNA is TGTGCCAGCAGCTTACGGGAGACCCAGTACTTC. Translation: CASSLRETQYF.